Following are 21 T cell receptor beta chains from one sample sequenced in a study of T cells in Graves' hyperthyroidism and ophthalmopathy. The investigators amplified TCR beta CDR3 regions from RNA transcripts. First-round RT-PCR of the TCR CDR3 relied on the HTBI primer set. TCRdb recomputed calls from the multiplex PCR reads with MiXCR, one row per CDR3 protein. This table holds roughly 380,000 distinct CDR3 sequences, under 20% found once. The material sequenced was blood. The source is a woman under 30 with Graves' hyperthyroidism.

This chain links TRBV6-1 with TRBJ2-7, with a tentative D call TRBD2 (6 bases). The germline gives CDR1 MNHNS, CDR2 SASEGT. CDR3 length: 14 residues. The V and J ends lost 10 bases and 0 bases respectively, with 16 bases between them. The CDR3 protein is CATTQTSHSYEQYF. The CDR3 coding sequence is TGTGCCACCACCCAGACTAGTCACTCCTACGAGCAGTACTTC.

There are many counts of this clonotype. V usage is TRBV2 and J usage is TRBJ1-2, with D tentatively TRBD1 (5 bases). This CDR3 is built from 14 residues. Between the trimmed V and J ends, which lost 6 bases and 6 bases, there was a span of 17 bases. Per germline, CDR1 SNHLY and CDR2 FYNNEI. In nucleotides, the CDR3 is TGTGCCAGCAGCGACAGAAGGACCCTGGATGGCTACACCTTC. As protein: CASSDRRTLDGYTF. The full variable domain, its missing parts supplied by reference TRBV2 and TRBJ1-2, is EPEVTQTPSHQVTQMGQEVILRCVPISNHLYFYWYRQILGQKVEFLVSFYNNEISEKSEIFDDQFSVERPDGSNFTLKIRSTKLEDSAMYFCASSDRRTLDGYTFGSGTRLTVV.

This clonotype was seen at least ten times. The V gene is TRBV6-1, the J gene TRBJ1-5, with D tentatively TRBD1 (6 bases). CDR3 length equals 17 residues. Germline CDR1 reads MNHNS; CDR2 reads SASEGT. Deletions cut 4 bases from V and 0 bases from J, with 16 bases between. CDR3 region: CASSARGGGGSNQPQHF. The CDR3 DNA follows: TGTGCCAGCAGTGCCCGCGGAGGGGGGGGTAGCAATCAGCCCCAGCATTTT.

This clonotype appeared a few times. One end of the junction varies from germline; a read error may be responsible. This sequence joins TRBV7-7 and TRBJ2-5; 12 bases map to TRBD2. Germline CDR1 is SSHAT and CDR2 is FNYEAQ (reference sequence). The CDR3 covers 18 residues. The CDR3: CASSPRSRLAGDKETQYF. The DNA of the CDR3 is TGTGCTAGCAGCCCTAGAAGCCGACTAGCGGGGGATAAAGAGACCCAGTACTTC. The whole variable domain, remainder taken from reference TRBV7-7 and TRBJ2-5, is GAGVSQSPRYKVTKRGQDVTLRCDPISSHATLYWYQQALGQGPEFLTYFNYEAQPDKSGLPSDRFSAERPEGSISTLTIQRTEQRDSAMYRCASSPRSRLAGDKETQYFGPGTRLLVL.

This clonotype has at least ten counts. V gene TRBV12-3 or TRBV12-4 combines with J gene TRBJ1-1; a possible D gene is TRBD1 (5 bases). The ends were cut back, 5 bases at V and 0 bases at J, with 10 bases in the middle. This CDR3 region has 14 residues. CDR3 sequence (DNA): TGTGCCAGCAGTGCGGGACCGCTGAACACTGAAGCTTTCTTT. Translated, it gives CASSAGPLNTEAFF.

This clonotype was counted at least ten times. V is TRBV20-1 and J is TRBJ2-5; 13 bases map to TRBD2. J was trimmed by 7 bases and V by 6 bases; bases with no gene match: 14. This CDR3 has 16 amino acids. From germline, CDR1 is DFQATT and CDR2 SNEGSKA (reference sequence). In DNA, the CDR3 is TGCAGTGCGTCTGGGACTAGCGGGGACACGATGGGGACCCAGTACTTC. Translating it yields CSASGTSGDTMGTQYF.

In its sample, this clonotype was seen many times. The J gene is TRBJ2-5, the V gene TRBV7-3; the D gene could be TRBD1 or TRBD2 (6 bases each). The ends were cut back, 8 bases at V and 4 bases at J, with 14 bases in the middle. The germline V gene encodes CDR1 SGHTA and CDR2 FQGTGA. CDR3 length: 13 amino acids. The CDR3 reads CASGPRGGETQYF. CDR3 sequence (DNA): TGTGCCAGCGGGCCCAGGGGAGGAGAGACCCAGTACTTC.

This clonotype came up many times. CDR3 loop: CASNQIADTEAFF. In DNA form, the CDR3 reads TGTGCCAGCAACCAAATCGCGGACACTGAAGCTTTCTTT. The chain has TRBV6-1 and TRBJ1-1; no firm D call. With 7 bases removed from V and 3 bases from J, the gap between germline ends came to 12 bases. From germline, CDR1 is MNHNS and CDR2 SASEGT. The CDR3 has 13 amino acids.

This clonotype was counted many times. J is TRBJ1-5 and V is TRBV20-1, with 11 positions matching TRBD1. The CDR3 is made up of 17 amino acids. Per the germline V gene, CDR1 is DFQATT and CDR2 is SNEGSKA (reference sequence). The V gene end was trimmed by 1 base and the J gene end by 5 bases; junction bases not matched to a gene: 10. The CDR3 region is CSARGPSRDRGDQPQHF. The CDR3, as DNA: TGCAGTGCTAGAGGACCTAGCCGGGACAGGGGGGATCAGCCCCAGCATTTT.

This clonotype has ten or more counts. V and J are TRBV6-1 and TRBJ2-2; a possible D gene is TRBD2 (6 bases). The CDR3 is made up of 11 amino acids. Trimming took off 7 bases at V and 8 bases at J, with 8 bases between the two ends. Germline V CDR1 and CDR2: MNHNS, SASEGT. CDR3 sequence reads: CASTAGGELFF. DNA for the CDR3: TGTGCCAGCACCGCGGGAGGGGAGCTGTTTTTT.

This clonotype appeared many times. The genes are TRBV12-3 or TRBV12-4 and TRBJ1-2; maybe TRBD1 (6 bases). V lost 6 bases to trimming and J lost 2 bases, with 13 bases between them. The length of the CDR3 is 14 residues. In DNA form, the CDR3 reads TGTGCCAGCAGCTGGGGGGGGGCGAACTATGGCTACACCTTC. Translated: CASSWGGANYGYTF.

This clonotype was observed at least ten times. The chain recombines TRBV2 with TRBJ1-1; D not certain. Germline V CDR1 and CDR2: SNHLY, FYNNEI. The CDR3 runs to 14 residues. V was shortened by 5 bases and J by 2 bases, with 12 bases between the two germline ends. CDR3 amino acids: CASSSEGANTEAFF. The CDR3 bases are TGTGCCAGCAGTTCCGAGGGCGCTAACACTGAAGCTTTCTTT.

This clonotype was counted ten times or more. J is TRBJ2-5 and V is TRBV15, with 7 bases aligning to TRBD2. Trimming took 9 bases from V and 2 from J; bases not matched to a gene: 12. The length of the CDR3 is 15 residues. Germline CDR1 is LNHNV and CDR2 is YYDKDF (reference sequence). The CDR3 here is CATRRRGGHQETQYF. DNA of the CDR3: TGTGCCACTAGGCGGCGCGGGGGTCATCAAGAGACCCAGTACTTC.

This chain uses TRBV6-5 with TRBJ2-7; no definite D call. Trimming cost V 4 bases and J 3 bases, with 16 bases left between them. There are 15 residues in the CDR3. Germline V lookup: CDR1 MNHEY, CDR2 SVGAGI. The CDR3 sequence: CASSSKVVRGYEQYF. The CDR3, as DNA: TGTGCCAGCAGTTCAAAGGTTGTGCGTGGCTACGAGCAGTACTTC.

The table lists this clonotype with many counts. The genes are TRBV7-9 and TRBJ1-2, with 7 bases lining up with TRBD1. Trimming removed 5 bases from V and 4 bases from J; junction bases left unmatched: 10. This CDR3 has 15 residues. CDR1 and CDR2 from the germline V gene are SEHNR and FQNEAQ (reference sequence). CDR3 nucleotide sequence: TGTGCCAGCAGCAACACAGGGGAGGGAATCTATGGCTACACCTTC. Translation gives CASSNTGEGIYGYTF.

This chain connects TRBV12-3 or TRBV12-4 to TRBJ2-5, with 8 bases matching TRBD2. The CDR3 sequence is 15 residues long. The ends lost 3 bases at V and 1 base at J; junction bases unmatched: 4. The DNA for the CDR3 is TGTGCCAGCAGTTTGCGGGGGGCAACCCAAGAGACCCAGTACTTC. Amino acids: CASSLRGATQETQYF.

Many counts were recorded for this clonotype. The chain recombines TRBV11-2 with TRBJ2-5, with 10 bases matching TRBD2. Trimming took 4 bases from V and 5 from J; bases not matched to a gene: 7. Germline values: CDR1 SGHAT, CDR2 FQNNGV. CDR3 length: 15 residues. CDR3 residues: CASSYEERGGETQYF. In DNA form, the CDR3 reads TGTGCCAGCAGCTACGAGGAGCGGGGGGGGGAGACCCAGTACTTC.

The V and J genes are TRBV7-6 and TRBJ2-5; TRBD1 matches at 7 bases. V trimming: 4 bases; J trimming: 7 bases; junction bases outside the gene matches: 12. The length of the CDR3 is 15 residues. The germline V gene has CDR1 SGHVS and CDR2 FNYEAQ. DNA of the CDR3: TGTGCCAGCAGCTCAAAAAGTTCGGGACAGAGGACCCAGTACTTC. This encodes CASSSKSSGQRTQYF.

Ten or more counts support this clonotype. CDR3 nucleotides: TGTGCCAGCAGCTCTGGACGGGATTGGGAGACCCAGTACTTC. Amino acids: CASSSGRDWETQYF. The chain recombines TRBV7-8 with TRBJ2-5, with a tentative D call TRBD2 (5 bases). The V and J ends lost 4 bases and 5 bases respectively, with 14 bases between them. CDR3 length: 14 residues. Germline CDR1 reads SGHVS; CDR2 reads FQNEAQ.

In this sample, this clonotype turned up many times. The CDR3 sequence: CASSLSLGPSGELFF. The CDR3 coding sequence is TGTGCCAGCAGCTTAAGTTTAGGCCCATCCGGGGAGCTGTTTTTT. This chain links TRBV7-9 with TRBJ2-2; D remains unclear. CDR1 is SEHNR, CDR2 FQNEAQ, per germline (reference sequence). This CDR3 has 15 amino acids. V lost 2 bases to trimming and J lost 6 bases, with 13 bases between them. The whole variable domain, filled in from reference TRBV7-9 and TRBJ2-2, reads DTGVSQNPRHKITKRGQNVTFRCDPISEHNRLYWYRQTLGQGPEFLTYFQNEAQLEKSRLLSDRFSAERPKGSFSTLEIQRTEQGDSAMYLCASSLSLGPSGELFFGEGSRLTVL.

The rearrangement links TRBV5-1 to TRBJ2-5, with D unresolved. There are 17 residues in the CDR3. Germline assignment: CDR1 SGHRS and CDR2 YFSETQ. Trimming removed 0 bases at V and 0 bases at J, with 15 bases between. The CDR3 sequence is CASSLARNPRYQETQYF. In nucleotides, the CDR3 is TGCGCCAGCAGCTTGGCCAGGAACCCAAGGTACCAAGAGACCCAGTACTTC.